This record looks at one T cell receptor (beta chain) sequence and its context. This sample is drawn from a study of T cell responses to AZD1222 COVID-19 vaccine. Data came from immunoSEQ multiplex PCR; TCRdb stores just in-frame clones and leaves some out. The table has 150,000 to 200,000 clones, almost 90% seen once; the top ten hold less than 6.5%. There are 13 residues in the CDR3. The germline V gene encodes CDR1 SGHRS and CDR2 YFSETQ. V was cut by 1 base and J by 3 bases, with 8 bases left in between. The V and J genes are TRBV5-1 and TRBJ2-7, with D uncertain. The sample was peripheral blood, taken on day 0 of AZD1222 vaccination. This clonotype was obtained from an adult in good health. The DNA for the CDR3 is TGCGCCAGCAGCTTGACAGCCCTCTACGAGCAGTACTTC. It translates to CASSLTALYEQYF.